A single sample gave rise to the 7 T cell receptor beta chains below, sequenced in a study of cytomegalovirus exposure and HLA in healthy donors. In the PCR, 60 Vbeta and 13 Jbeta primers were used. The method was immunoSEQ multiplex PCR; TCRdb's version includes in-frame clones alone and lacks a portion of them. The sample lists 100,000 or so clones, 81% seen once, with more than 4.5% in the top ten. The sequenced sample consisted of PBMCs. The source of these receptors is a man between 35 and 55 years old in good health and CMV-seropositive.

This sequence joins TRBV7-3 and TRBJ2-6; D possibly corresponds to TRBD2 (5 bases). Trimming shortened V by 5 bases and J by 4 bases, and 18 bases separated the two germline ends. CDR1 is SGHTA and CDR2 is FQGTGA in the germline V gene. This CDR3 spans 17 amino acids. CDR3 sequence (DNA): TGTGCCAGCAGCCCAACAATCGGGATTGGCGGGGCCAACGTCCTGACTTTC. Amino acids: CASSPTIGIGGANVLTF.

This sequence joins TRBV19 and TRBJ1-4, with 7 bases matching TRBD1. V was clipped by 3 bases and J by 8 bases; unmatched bases: 9. CDR1 LNHDA and CDR2 SQIVND come from the germline V gene (reference sequence). This CDR3 contains 15 residues. The CDR3 loop is CASSMWSGGTEKLFF. In DNA form, the CDR3 reads TGTGCCAGTAGTATGTGGTCAGGGGGAACGGAAAAACTGTTTTTT.

J is TRBJ1-1 and V is TRBV5-4; D not certain. Germline-derived CDR1 and CDR2 are SGHNT and YYREEE (reference sequence). This CDR3 is 14 amino acids long. Between the trimmed V and J ends, which lost 4 bases and 0 bases, there was a span of 10 bases. The CDR3 DNA is TGTGCCAGCAGCCCCGGAGGGCTGAACACTGAAGCTTTCTTT. This encodes CASSPGGLNTEAFF.

The chain recombines TRBV7-9 with TRBJ1-1, with D tentatively TRBD1 (5 bases). Germline lookup yields CDR1 SEHNR and CDR2 FQNEAQ (reference sequence). CDR3 length equals 14 residues. With 8 bases removed from V and 1 base from J, the gap between germline ends came to 14 bases. CDR3 amino acids: CASEDGRENTEAFF. The CDR3 DNA reads as TGTGCCAGCGAGGACGGCAGGGAGAACACTGAAGCTTTCTTT.

The chain is built from TRBV9 and TRBJ1-1; 7 bases match TRBD1. This CDR3 is built from 14 residues. CDR1 is SGDLS, CDR2 YYNGEE, per germline. V was pared by 4 bases and J by 4 bases, with 7 bases of the junction left unmatched. The CDR3 sequence is CASSPQTGITEAFF. The DNA of the CDR3 is TGTGCCAGCAGCCCTCAGACAGGGATCACTGAAGCTTTCTTT. The full variable domain, completed using reference TRBV9 and TRBJ1-1, is DSGVTQTPKHLITATGQRVTLRCSPRSGDLSVYWYQQSLDQGLQFLIQYYNGEERAKGNILERFSAQQFPDLHSELNLSSLELGDSALYFCASSPQTGITEAFFGQGTRLTVV.

The chain combines TRBV5-1 with TRBJ2-7; 15 nucleotides match TRBD2. Germline lookup yields CDR1 SGHRS and CDR2 YFSETQ. The length of the CDR3 is 17 residues. V gave up 3 bases and J gave up 2 bases; unmatched junction bases: 6. CDR3: CASSWTSGGATPYEQYF. The CDR3 nucleotides are TGCGCCAGCAGCTGGACTAGCGGGGGGGCTACTCCCTACGAGCAGTACTTC. The full variable domain, rest sourced from reference TRBV5-1 and TRBJ2-7, is KAGVTQTPRYLIKTRGQQVTLSCSPISGHRSVSWYQQTPGQGLQFLFEYFSETQRNKGNFPGRFSGRQFSNSRSEMNVSTLELGDSALYLCASSWTSGGATPYEQYFGPGTRLTVT.

J is TRBJ1-4 and V is TRBV5-1; perhaps TRBD1 as D (6 bases). Germline CDR1 SGHRS, CDR2 YFSETQ. CDR3 length: 14 amino acids. V was clipped by 4 bases and J by 4 bases, with 11 bases between them. The CDR3 DNA is TGCGCCAGCAGCACACAGGGTTTTAATGAAAAACTGTTTTTT. Its translation is CASSTQGFNEKLFF.